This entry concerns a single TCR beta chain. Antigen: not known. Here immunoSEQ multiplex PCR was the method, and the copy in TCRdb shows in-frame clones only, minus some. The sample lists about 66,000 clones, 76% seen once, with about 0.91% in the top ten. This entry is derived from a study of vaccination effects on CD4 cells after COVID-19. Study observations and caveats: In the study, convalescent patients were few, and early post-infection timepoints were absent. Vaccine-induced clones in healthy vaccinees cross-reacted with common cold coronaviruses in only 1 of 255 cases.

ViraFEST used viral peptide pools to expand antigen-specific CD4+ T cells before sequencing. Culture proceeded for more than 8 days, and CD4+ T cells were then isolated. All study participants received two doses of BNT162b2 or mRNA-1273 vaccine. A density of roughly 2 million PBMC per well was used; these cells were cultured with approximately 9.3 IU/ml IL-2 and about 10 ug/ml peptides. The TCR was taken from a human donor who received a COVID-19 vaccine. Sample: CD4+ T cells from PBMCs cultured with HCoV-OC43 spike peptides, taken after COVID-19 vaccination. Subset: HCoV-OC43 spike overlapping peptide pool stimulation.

The CDR3 sequence: CASSYPAETQYF. The CDR3 DNA follows: TGTGCCAGCAGTTACCCGGCCGAGACCCAGTACTTC. The chain joins TRBV6-7 to TRBJ2-5; D is undetermined. TRBV6-7 is placed among ORFs of uncertain function. The CDR3 covers 12 residues. V lost 2 bases, J lost 5 bases, and 6 bases lay in between.